The 27 T cell receptor beta chains below all came from one sample that was sequenced in a study of blood T cell repertoires in COVID-19. Here immunoSEQ multiplex PCR was the method, and the copy in TCRdb shows in-frame clones only, minus some. The sample contains 200,000 to 300,000 clones, approximately 88% of which appear only once. The sample was PBMCs or T cells enriched from blood (not recorded which). All receptors derive from a woman aged 40-49 years with acute COVID-19.

The chain has TRBV29-1 and TRBJ2-3, with 9 bases matching TRBD2. Unmatched junction bases numbered 14, after V lost 4 bases and J lost 6 bases. Looked up from germline, CDR1 is SQVTM and CDR2 is ANQGSEA. CDR3 length equals 16 residues. CDR3 sequence reads: CSVVPSPGLAKDTQYF. The CDR3 nucleotides read TGCAGCGTTGTACCATCTCCGGGACTAGCAAAGGATACGCAGTATTTT.

The V and J genes are TRBV7-2 and TRBJ1-6, with D perhaps matching TRBD1 (6 bases). V was trimmed by 1 base and J by 8 bases, leaving 12 bases between them. Germline CDR1 SGHTA, CDR2 FQGNSA. The CDR3 runs 15 residues. The DNA for the CDR3 is TGTGCCAGCAGCTTAGAACGCAGGGGATATTCACCCCTCCACTTT. Translating it yields CASSLERRGYSPLHF.

This clone was counted a single time. This chain uses TRBV5-1 with TRBJ2-1; TRBD2 matches 13 bases. J gave up 1 base and V 4 bases, and 8 bases lay outside the gene matches. This CDR3 is 18 amino acids long. Germline values: CDR1 SGHRS, CDR2 YFSETQ. The DNA for the CDR3 is TGCGCCAGCAGCCTCGGACTAGCGGGAGTGGGTTCCTACAATGAGCAGTTCTTC. Amino acid sequence: CASSLGLAGVGSYNEQFF.

The V gene is TRBV7-9, the J gene TRBJ2-1, with 8 positions matching TRBD2. The CDR3 runs to 17 residues. V lost 2 bases to trimming and J lost 5 bases; unmatched junction nucleotides: 11. Germline V CDR1 and CDR2: SEHNR, FQNEAQ (reference sequence). Written as DNA, the CDR3 is TGTGCCAGCAGCTTAAGACAACCGGGACTAGGGGACAATGAGCAGTTCTTC. Translating gives CASSLRQPGLGDNEQFF.

This clone has a single count. This chain links TRBV11-3 with TRBJ1-2; the D is unclear. The CDR3 is 15 residues long. Germline V CDR1 and CDR2: SGHNT, YENEEA. Trimming removed 0 bases at V and 4 bases at J, with 12 bases between. This CDR3 is CASSLDPPMSYGYTF. The CDR3 DNA sequence: TGTGCCAGCAGCTTAGATCCACCCATGAGCTATGGCTACACCTTC.

This chain connects TRBV5-1 to TRBJ2-2; TRBD1 matches at 10 bases. This CDR3 contains 16 residues. The V gene end was trimmed by 4 bases and the J gene end by 2 bases; junction bases not matched to a gene: 5. Looked up from germline, CDR1 is SGHRS and CDR2 is YFSETQ. The CDR3 protein is CASSPWTGGNTGELFF. The CDR3 coding sequence is TGCGCCAGCAGCCCCTGGACAGGGGGTAACACCGGGGAGCTGTTTTTT.

This clone was detected only a few times. This chain uses TRBV11-3 with TRBJ1-1; 8 nucleotides line up with TRBD1. The germline V gene encodes CDR1 SGHNT and CDR2 YENEEA. The CDR3 consists of 13 residues. Germline trimming cut 5 bases from V and 4 bases from J; bases unmatched to any gene: 3. CDR3 sequence: CASSKTGGTEAFF. CDR3 bases: TGTGCCAGCAGCAAAACAGGGGGCACTGAAGCTTTCTTT.

The genes are TRBV5-1 and TRBJ2-2; 13 positions agree with TRBD2. Germline V lookup: CDR1 SGHRS, CDR2 YFSETQ. The V gene end was trimmed by 9 bases and the J gene end by 7 bases; junction bases not matched to a gene: 9. The CDR3 has 15 amino acids. The CDR3 protein is CATTTSGRADGELFF. Written as DNA, the CDR3 is TGCGCCACAACCACTAGCGGGAGGGCCGACGGGGAGCTGTTTTTT.

This chain joins TRBV5-1 and TRBJ2-6; unclear D gene. This CDR3 spans 12 amino acids. Trimming removed 9 bases at V and 0 bases at J, with 4 bases between. The germline V gene has CDR1 SGHRS and CDR2 YFSETQ. The CDR3 DNA reads as TGCGCCATCCGCTCTGGGGCCAACGTCCTGACTTTC. This codes for CAIRSGANVLTF. The variable domain in full, with the rest retrieved from reference TRBV5-1 and TRBJ2-6, is KAGVTQTPRYLIKTRGQQVTLSCSPISGHRSVSWYQQTPGQGLQFLFEYFSETQRNKGNFPGRFSGRQFSNSRSEMNVSTLELGDSALYLCAIRSGANVLTFGAGSRLTVL.

J is TRBJ2-7 and V is TRBV12-3 or TRBV12-4; D is ambiguous. The CDR3 is 11 residues long. The V end lost 4 bases, the J end lost 5 bases, and 6 bases lay between the germline ends. In DNA, the CDR3 is TGTGCCAGCAGTTCCGGTCACGAGCAGTACTTC. Translated, it gives CASSSGHEQYF.

The chain is built from TRBV13 and TRBJ1-2; D is perhaps TRBD1 (5 bases). Trimming removed 5 bases at V and 5 bases at J, with 12 bases between. The CDR3 extends over 13 amino acids. CDR1 is PRHDT, CDR2 FYEKMQ, per germline (reference sequence). The CDR3 DNA is TGTGCCAGCAGCATTCCAGGGAAATATGGCTACACCTTC. Translation gives CASSIPGKYGYTF.

J is TRBJ2-1 and V is TRBV3-1 (or the pseudogene TRBV3-2), with 9 bases that match TRBD1. The CDR3 totals 15 residues. Germline loops: CDR1 LGHDT, CDR2 YNNKEL (reference sequence). The V gene end was trimmed by 4 bases and the J gene end by 3 bases; junction bases not matched to a gene: 4. The CDR3, as DNA: TGTGCCAGCAGCCCGTCGGGACAGGGCTACAATGAGCAGTTCTTC. Its protein is CASSPSGQGYNEQFF.

This rearrangement joins TRBV27 to TRBJ1-2; D perhaps matches TRBD1 (5 bases). CDR3 size: 13 residues. With 6 bases removed from V and 5 bases from J, the gap between germline ends came to 13 bases. CDR1 is MNHEY and CDR2 is SMNVEV in the germline V gene (reference sequence). The CDR3 reads CASRSGGLYGYTF. The DNA for the CDR3 is TGTGCCAGCAGATCCGGGGGACTGTATGGCTACACCTTC.

The chain employs TRBV7-9 and TRBJ1-2; maybe TRBD1 (5 bases). Per the germline V gene, CDR1 is SEHNR and CDR2 is FQNEAQ (reference sequence). The length of the CDR3 is 17 residues. V gave up 5 bases and J gave up 6 bases, with 25 bases separating them. CDR3 protein: CASSPRPAGGKGDGYTF. CDR3 DNA sequence: TGTGCCAGCAGCCCTCGACCTGCGGGGGGTAAGGGCGATGGCTACACCTTC.

The CDR3 reads CASSYSGWGSYNEQFF. The CDR3 bases are TGTGCCAGCAGTTACAGCGGTTGGGGCTCCTACAATGAGCAGTTCTTC. This sequence joins TRBV6-5 and TRBJ2-1; D is possibly TRBD2 (5 bases). CDR3 length: 16 residues. The germline V gene has CDR1 MNHEY and CDR2 SVGAGI. Trimming stripped 2 bases from V and 0 bases from J, with 11 bases between.

The rearrangement links TRBV2 to TRBJ2-3, with TRBD2 matching over 12 bases. The length of the CDR3 is 15 residues. The germline V gene has CDR1 SNHLY and CDR2 FYNNEI. V lost 7 bases, J lost 5 bases, and 7 bases stayed unmatched. CDR3 DNA sequence: TGTGCCAGCACGGGTCCGGGACTAGCGGGAGATACGCAGTATTTT. It is translated as CASTGPGLAGDTQYF.

The chain has TRBV27 and TRBJ1-2, with D maybe TRBD1 (5 bases). The V gene lost 5 bases and the J gene lost 0 bases, with 16 bases spanning the gap. The germline CDR1 and CDR2 sequences are MNHEY and SMNVEV (reference sequence). CDR3 length: 16 amino acids. CDR3 in DNA: TGTGCCAGCAGTCTCCATGGGACTGAAGCTAACTATGGCTACACCTTC. This encodes CASSLHGTEANYGYTF.

J is TRBJ2-3 and V is TRBV24-1; D is possibly TRBD2 (6 bases). The CDR3 runs 17 residues. Trimming cost V 4 bases and J 1 base, with 17 bases left between them. Germline V lookup: CDR1 KGHDR, CDR2 SFDVKD. CDR3 DNA: TGTGCCACCAGTGACCCAGGAGGGCCGAAGGGCACAGATACGCAGTATTTT. It specifies CATSDPGGPKGTDTQYF.

This clone was detected a few times. The chain carries TRBV6-5 and TRBJ2-5; 7 bases are a match to TRBD2. V lost 8 bases and J lost 2; bases outside the gene matches: 8. This CDR3 region has 14 residues. Germline values: CDR1 MNHEY, CDR2 SVGAGI. DNA for the CDR3: TGTGCCAGCCTAGATCTAGCGGATCAAGAGACCCAGTACTTC. Its protein is CASLDLADQETQYF.

The rearrangement links TRBV5-4 to TRBJ1-4; the D gene is possibly TRBD1 (6 bases). Germline V gene sequence: CDR1 SGHNT, CDR2 YYREEE (reference sequence). The CDR3 has 15 amino acids. Trimming cost V 4 bases and J 5 bases, with 15 bases left between them. The CDR3 is CASSSRGGGNEKLFF. The CDR3 bases are TGTGCCAGCAGCAGCAGGGGTGGGGGCAATGAAAAACTGTTTTTT.

The chain is built from TRBV28 and TRBJ1-2; a weak D match, TRBD1 (6 bases). Germline V gene data show CDR1 as MDHEN and CDR2 as SYDVKM. V lost 2 bases, J lost 8 bases, and 9 bases lay in between. The CDR3 consists of 12 residues. CDR3 amino acids: CASSLGGQGYTF. The DNA of the CDR3 is TGTGCCAGCAGTTTAGGGGGCCAGGGCTACACCTTC.

This clone appeared a few times. The chain links TRBV7-2 to TRBJ2-2; D remains unclear. This CDR3 comprises 13 residues. CDR1 is SGHTA, CDR2 FQGNSA, per germline. The germline V and J ends were trimmed by 3 bases and 2 bases, with 4 bases remaining between them. CDR3 nucleotides: TGTGCCAGCAGCTTTCTCAACACCGGGGAGCTGTTTTTT. Translating it yields CASSFLNTGELFF.

The chain is built from TRBV5-1 and TRBJ2-7; D might be TRBD1 (5 bases). CDR3 length: 14 residues. Germline-derived CDR1 and CDR2 are SGHRS and YFSETQ. The V and J ends lost 0 bases and 1 base respectively, with 8 bases between them. CDR3 residues: CASSLGSGSYEQYF. Written as DNA, the CDR3 is TGCGCCAGCAGCTTGGGGTCAGGGTCCTACGAGCAGTACTTC. The variable domain in full, completed from reference TRBV5-1 and TRBJ2-7, reads KAGVTQTPRYLIKTRGQQVTLSCSPISGHRSVSWYQQTPGQGLQFLFEYFSETQRNKGNFPGRFSGRQFSNSRSEMNVSTLELGDSALYLCASSLGSGSYEQYFGPGTRLTVT.

This clone came up once. The V and J genes are TRBV7-3 and TRBJ2-2; D might be TRBD1 (6 bases). Germline CDR1 and CDR2: SGHTA and FQGTGA. V was pared by 5 bases and J by 0 bases, with 16 bases between. This CDR3 spans 17 amino acids. The CDR3 loop is CASSPDGQTANTGELFF. CDR3 DNA sequence: TGTGCCAGCAGCCCTGACGGACAGACCGCGAACACCGGGGAGCTGTTTTTT.

V gene TRBV24-1 combines with J gene TRBJ1-4; possibly TRBD1 for D (6 bases). The CDR3 consists of 15 residues. The germline V gene encodes CDR1 KGHDR and CDR2 SFDVKD. V gave up 2 bases and J gave up 2 bases, with 8 bases separating them. The chain's CDR3 is CATSDSGETNEKLFF. CDR3 bases: TGTGCCACCAGTGATTCAGGGGAGACTAATGAAAAACTGTTTTTT.

The J gene is TRBJ1-1, the V gene TRBV5-1, with 8 bases aligning to TRBD1. This CDR3 spans 13 amino acids. J was trimmed by 5 bases and V by 4 bases; bases with no gene match: 4. Germline loops: CDR1 SGHRS, CDR2 YFSETQ. The CDR3 region is CASSPTGVTEAFF. In nucleotides, the CDR3 is TGCGCCAGCAGCCCGACAGGGGTAACTGAAGCTTTCTTT.

This clone was picked up many times. The chain uses TRBV28 and TRBJ2-6; perhaps TRBD1 as D (5 bases). In germline, CDR1 is MDHEN, CDR2 SYDVKM. This CDR3 comprises 14 residues. V dropped 3 bases and J dropped 12 bases, with 15 bases sitting between them. The CDR3 is CASSFGTRRGVLTF. CDR3 nucleotides: TGTGCCAGCAGTTTTGGCACGCGTAGGGGCGTCCTGACTTTC.